A selection of T cell receptor beta chains follows, all from one sample in a study of blood T cell repertoires in COVID-19. Sequencing used immunoSEQ multiplex PCR; TCRdb keeps in-frame clones, though not all of them. Counted here are approximately 91,000 clones, over 75% occurring once; the ten biggest clones make up 7%. Sample: peripheral blood. The receptor source for this set is a man aged 70-80 years with acute or convalescent COVID-19. Each CDR3 is given with its conserved first and last residue. Fields, in order: CDR3 length, clone size, V gene, D gene, J gene, CDR3 protein, CDR3 DNA. D genes are given only for firm matches. Not all rows give a size; the values are once, few, many and, for expanded clones, a class.

len: 13
abundance: NA
v_gene: TRBV6-5
d_gene: NA
j_gene: TRBJ2-7
CDR3aa: CASNVRGVYEQYF
CDR3nt: TGTGCCAGCAACGTTCGGGGAGTCTACGAGCAGTACTTC

len: 14
abundance: NA
v_gene: TRBV2
d_gene: NA
j_gene: TRBJ1-1
CDR3aa: CASTTLQLNTEAFF
CDR3nt: TGTGCCAGCACTACGTTACAGTTGAACACTGAAGCTTTCTTT

len: 15
abundance: once
v_gene: TRBV5-8
d_gene: TRBD1
j_gene: TRBJ2-7
CDR3aa: CASRNTGTGIHEQYF
CDR3nt: TGTGCCAGCAGGAATACCGGGACAGGGATCCACGAGCAGTACTTC

len: 16
abundance: NA
v_gene: TRBV24-1
d_gene: TRBD1
j_gene: TRBJ2-3
CDR3aa: CATSDWTGETTDTQYF
CDR3nt: TGTGCCACCAGTGATTGGACAGGGGAGACCACAGATACGCAGTATTTT

len: 16
abundance: NA
v_gene: TRBV19
d_gene: TRBD1
j_gene: TRBJ1-1
CDR3aa: CASSIQGAAGNTEAFF
CDR3nt: TGTGCCAGTAGTATACAGGGGGCTGCGGGGAACACTGAAGCTTTCTTT

len: 13
abundance: NA
v_gene: TRBV11-3
d_gene: TRBD1
j_gene: TRBJ1-1
CDR3aa: CASSSGTGSSAFF
CDR3nt: TGTGCCAGCAGCTCCGGGACAGGGTCGTCAGCTTTCTTT

len: 13
abundance: NA
v_gene: TRBV6-5
d_gene: NA
j_gene: TRBJ1-2
CDR3aa: CANRGGAGYGYTF
CDR3nt: TGTGCCAACCGAGGGGGGGCCGGGTATGGCTACACCTTC

len: 15
abundance: NA
v_gene: TRBV7-2
d_gene: NA
j_gene: TRBJ1-1
CDR3aa: CASSTSGHSNTEAFF
CDR3nt: TGTGCCAGCAGCACTTCCGGACATTCGAACACTGAAGCTTTCTTT

len: 15
abundance: few
v_gene: TRBV6-5
d_gene: NA
j_gene: TRBJ1-4
CDR3aa: CASRATTGFNEKLFF
CDR3nt: TGTGCCAGCAGGGCAACAACAGGTTTTAATGAAAAACTGTTTTTT

len: 15
abundance: NA
v_gene: TRBV9
d_gene: NA
j_gene: TRBJ1-1
CDR3aa: CASSASGGGYTEAFF
CDR3nt: TGTGCCAGCAGCGCCTCCGGGGGGGGTTACACTGAAGCTTTCTTT

len: 14
abundance: NA
v_gene: TRBV27
d_gene: NA
j_gene: TRBJ1-2
CDR3aa: CASSWAQTNYGYTF
CDR3nt: TGTGCCAGCAGTTGGGCACAGACCAACTATGGCTACACCTTC

len: 15
abundance: NA
v_gene: TRBV18
d_gene: NA
j_gene: TRBJ1-6
CDR3aa: CASSPLSQNNSPLHF
CDR3nt: TGTGCCAGCTCACCACTCTCGCAGAATAATTCACCCCTCCACTTT

len: 12
abundance: NA
v_gene: TRBV2
d_gene: NA
j_gene: TRBJ2-2
CDR3aa: CASNQGTGELFF
CDR3nt: TGTGCCAGCAATCAGGGCACCGGGGAGCTGTTTTTT

len: 15
abundance: NA
v_gene: TRBV28
d_gene: NA
j_gene: TRBJ2-2
CDR3aa: CASSLIFGGAGELFF
CDR3nt: TGTGCCAGCAGTTTGATTTTTGGGGGCGCCGGGGAGCTGTTTTTT

len: 14
abundance: NA
v_gene: TRBV19
d_gene: NA
j_gene: TRBJ1-2
CDR3aa: CASILQGSAGGYTF
CDR3nt: TGTGCCAGTATCTTACAGGGATCGGCGGGTGGCTACACCTTC

len: 14
abundance: NA
v_gene: TRBV2
d_gene: NA
j_gene: TRBJ1-6
CDR3aa: CASSDAGDNSPLHF
CDR3nt: TGTGCCAGCAGTGACGCGGGGGATAATTCACCCCTCCACTTT

len: 15
abundance: NA
v_gene: TRBV29-1
d_gene: NA
j_gene: TRBJ1-1
CDR3aa: CSVVSPGLLNTEAFF
CDR3nt: TGCAGCGTTGTATCCCCAGGGTTACTGAACACTGAAGCTTTCTTT

len: 15
abundance: NA
v_gene: TRBV2
d_gene: TRBD1
j_gene: TRBJ1-2
CDR3aa: CASSAGQGENYGYTF
CDR3nt: TGTGCCAGCAGTGCCGGACAGGGAGAGAACTATGGCTACACCTTC

len: 16
abundance: NA
v_gene: TRBV19
d_gene: NA
j_gene: TRBJ2-1
CDR3aa: CASSPRNGGIMNEQFF
CDR3nt: TGTGCCAGTAGCCCCAGAAATGGGGGGATAATGAATGAGCAGTTCTTC

len: 13
abundance: NA
v_gene: TRBV28
d_gene: NA
j_gene: TRBJ2-1
CDR3aa: CASRDSRVGEQFF
CDR3nt: TGTGCCAGCAGGGACTCCCGGGTCGGTGAGCAGTTCTTC

len: 14
abundance: NA
v_gene: TRBV18
d_gene: NA
j_gene: TRBJ1-2
CDR3aa: CASTASQGNYGYTF
CDR3nt: TGTGCCAGCACAGCGAGCCAGGGTAACTATGGCTACACCTTC

len: 13
abundance: NA
v_gene: TRBV2
d_gene: NA
j_gene: TRBJ1-5
CDR3aa: CASNFGRGQPQHF
CDR3nt: TGTGCCAGCAATTTTGGCAGGGGCCAGCCCCAGCATTTT

len: 15
abundance: NA
v_gene: TRBV5-1
d_gene: NA
j_gene: TRBJ1-6
CDR3aa: CASSLMATGNSPLHF
CDR3nt: TGCGCCAGCAGCTTGATGGCCACCGGGAATTCACCCCTCCACTTT

len: 17
abundance: few
v_gene: TRBV4-1
d_gene: NA
j_gene: TRBJ2-3
CDR3aa: CASSQGLGSGVGDTQYF
CDR3nt: TGCGCCAGCAGCCAAGGGTTGGGGAGCGGCGTAGGGGATACGCAGTATTTT

len: 13
abundance: NA
v_gene: TRBV5-1
d_gene: NA
j_gene: TRBJ2-5
CDR3aa: CASSLASQETQYF
CDR3nt: TGCGCCAGCAGCTTGGCTAGCCAAGAGACCCAGTACTTC

len: 16
abundance: few
v_gene: TRBV5-1
d_gene: TRBD1
j_gene: TRBJ1-5
CDR3aa: CASSLDARGQGQPQHF
CDR3nt: TGCGCCAGCAGCTTGGATGCCAGGGGGCAAGGACAGCCCCAGCATTTT

len: 14
abundance: NA
v_gene: TRBV4-1
d_gene: NA
j_gene: TRBJ2-3
CDR3aa: CASSQETSPDTQYF
CDR3nt: TGCGCCAGCAGCCAAGAGACTTCACCAGATACGCAGTATTTT

len: 13
abundance: few
v_gene: TRBV19
d_gene: TRBD1
j_gene: TRBJ2-3
CDR3aa: CAGGDRDTDTQYF
CDR3nt: TGTGCCGGCGGGGACAGGGACACAGATACGCAGTATTTT

len: 15
abundance: few
v_gene: TRBV4-2
d_gene: NA
j_gene: TRBJ2-7
CDR3aa: CASSQVEGGRYEQYF
CDR3nt: TGTGCCAGCAGCCAAGTAGAGGGGGGGCGGTACGAGCAGTACTTC

len: 14
abundance: NA
v_gene: TRBV28
d_gene: TRBD1
j_gene: TRBJ1-2
CDR3aa: CASRSGQGVHGYTF
CDR3nt: TGTGCCAGCAGGTCGGGACAGGGAGTCCATGGCTACACCTTC

len: 16
abundance: NA
v_gene: TRBV28
d_gene: TRBD1
j_gene: TRBJ1-5
CDR3aa: CASSSPGQGVGQPQHF
CDR3nt: TGTGCCAGCAGTTCCCCTGGACAGGGGGTTGGTCAGCCCCAGCATTTT

len: 17
abundance: NA
v_gene: TRBV18
d_gene: NA
j_gene: TRBJ1-4
CDR3aa: CASSLTRTPATNEKLFF
CDR3nt: TGTGCCAGCTCACTAACCCGGACACCTGCAACTAATGAAAAACTGTTTTTT

len: 16
abundance: once
v_gene: TRBV6-1
d_gene: TRBD2
j_gene: TRBJ2-3
CDR3aa: CASSASSSGGGDTQYF
CDR3nt: TGTGCCAGCAGTGCCAGCTCTAGCGGGGGAGGAGATACGCAGTATTTT

len: 14
abundance: NA
v_gene: TRBV19
d_gene: NA
j_gene: TRBJ1-5
CDR3aa: CASSKHQSHQPQHF
CDR3nt: TGTGCCAGTAGTAAACATCAGTCGCATCAGCCCCAGCATTTT

len: 14
abundance: NA
v_gene: TRBV2
d_gene: TRBD1
j_gene: TRBJ1-4
CDR3aa: CASSETGKNEKLFF
CDR3nt: TGTGCCAGCAGTGAGACAGGGAAGAATGAAAAACTGTTTTTT

len: 13
abundance: NA
v_gene: TRBV6-5
d_gene: NA
j_gene: TRBJ1-1
CDR3aa: CASSKLRDTEAFF
CDR3nt: TGTGCCAGCAGTAAGCTGCGAGACACTGAAGCTTTCTTT

len: 12
abundance: NA
v_gene: TRBV28
d_gene: NA
j_gene: TRBJ1-2
CDR3aa: CASSWAAYGYTF
CDR3nt: TGTGCCAGCAGTTGGGCCGCATATGGCTACACCTTC

len: 16
abundance: NA
v_gene: TRBV28
d_gene: NA
j_gene: TRBJ1-2
CDR3aa: CASSFAQVRGHYGYTF
CDR3nt: TGTGCCAGCAGTTTCGCTCAGGTCCGGGGTCACTATGGCTACACCTTC

len: 13
abundance: NA
v_gene: TRBV5-5
d_gene: NA
j_gene: TRBJ1-3
CDR3aa: CASSLGRGDTIYF
CDR3nt: TGTGCCAGCAGCTTGGGAAGGGGCGACACCATATATTTT

len: 17
abundance: NA
v_gene: TRBV7-9
d_gene: NA
j_gene: TRBJ1-1
CDR3aa: CASSPRTALSGDTEAFF
CDR3nt: TGTGCCAGCAGCCCGCGGACAGCCCTCTCAGGGGATACTGAAGCTTTCTTT

len: 15
abundance: NA
v_gene: TRBV5-1
d_gene: NA
j_gene: TRBJ2-2
CDR3aa: CATGKGWEPAGELFF
CDR3nt: TGCGCCACCGGAAAGGGGTGGGAACCGGCCGGGGAGCTGTTTTTT

len: 15
abundance: NA
v_gene: TRBV7-3
d_gene: TRBD2
j_gene: TRBJ2-3
CDR3aa: CASSSSGIRTDTQYF
CDR3nt: TGTGCCAGCAGCTCTAGCGGGATACGCACAGATACGCAGTATTTT

len: 14
abundance: NA
v_gene: TRBV5-1
d_gene: NA
j_gene: TRBJ1-6
CDR3aa: CASSLWDIVSPLHF
CDR3nt: TGCGCCAGCAGCTTGTGGGACATCGTTTCACCCCTCCACTTT

len: 14
abundance: NA
v_gene: TRBV18
d_gene: TRBD1
j_gene: TRBJ1-1
CDR3aa: CASSPPNRGTEAFF
CDR3nt: TGTGCCAGCTCACCTCCAAACAGGGGAACTGAAGCTTTCTTT

len: 14
abundance: NA
v_gene: TRBV2
d_gene: NA
j_gene: TRBJ2-3
CDR3aa: CASSGAGGTDTQYF
CDR3nt: TGTGCCAGCAGTGGGGCTGGAGGGACAGATACGCAGTATTTT

len: 15
abundance: NA
v_gene: TRBV9
d_gene: NA
j_gene: TRBJ1-2
CDR3aa: CASSVGQKANYGYTF
CDR3nt: TGTGCCAGCAGCGTAGGACAGAAGGCGAACTATGGCTACACCTTC

len: 17
abundance: many
v_gene: TRBV19
d_gene: NA
j_gene: TRBJ2-2
CDR3aa: CASSSRRDSANTGELFF
CDR3nt: TGTGCCAGTAGCTCTAGGCGGGACTCCGCGAACACCGGGGAGCTGTTTTTT

len: 14
abundance: NA
v_gene: TRBV27
d_gene: NA
j_gene: TRBJ2-7
CDR3aa: CASSLSIRGHEQYF
CDR3nt: TGTGCCAGCAGTTTATCGATAAGGGGCCACGAGCAGTACTTC

len: 15
abundance: NA
v_gene: TRBV19
d_gene: NA
j_gene: TRBJ1-5
CDR3aa: CASSIGTASNQPQHF
CDR3nt: TGTGCCAGTAGTATAGGGACAGCTAGCAATCAGCCCCAGCATTTT

len: 14
abundance: NA
v_gene: TRBV5-5
d_gene: NA
j_gene: TRBJ1-2
CDR3aa: CASSLVHSNYGYTF
CDR3nt: TGTGCCAGCAGCTTGGTTCATAGTAACTATGGCTACACCTTC

len: 13
abundance: NA
v_gene: TRBV7-9
d_gene: NA
j_gene: TRBJ1-2
CDR3aa: CASSLNLEHGYTF
CDR3nt: TGTGCCAGCAGCTTAAACCTGGAGCATGGCTACACCTTC

len: 18
abundance: NA
v_gene: TRBV14
d_gene: TRBD1
j_gene: TRBJ2-2
CDR3aa: CASSQKSTGVGPTGELFF
CDR3nt: TGTGCCAGCAGCCAAAAATCGACAGGGGTCGGGCCCACCGGGGAGCTGTTTTTT

len: 14
abundance: NA
v_gene: TRBV6-6
d_gene: NA
j_gene: TRBJ1-1
CDR3aa: CASSYEAAATEAFF
CDR3nt: TGTGCCAGCAGTTACGAGGCGGCAGCCACTGAAGCTTTCTTT

len: 16
abundance: few
v_gene: TRBV19
d_gene: NA
j_gene: TRBJ1-1
CDR3aa: CASSIEAGRANTEAFF
CDR3nt: TGTGCCAGTAGTATAGAAGCAGGGAGGGCGAACACTGAAGCTTTCTTT

len: 16
abundance: NA
v_gene: TRBV7-9
d_gene: TRBD1
j_gene: TRBJ2-4
CDR3aa: CASRSNRGSGKNIQYF
CDR3nt: TGTGCCAGCAGATCCAACAGGGGGTCAGGCAAAAACATTCAGTACTTC

len: 16
abundance: NA
v_gene: TRBV3-1/TRBV3-2
d_gene: TRBD1
j_gene: TRBJ1-2
CDR3aa: CASSQTTTGSNYGYTF
CDR3nt: TGTGCCAGCAGCCAAACCACGACAGGGTCTAACTATGGCTACACCTTC

len: 14
abundance: once
v_gene: TRBV19
d_gene: NA
j_gene: TRBJ1-5
CDR3aa: CATPPRGGNQPQHF
CDR3nt: TGTGCCACCCCTCCCCGGGGTGGCAATCAGCCCCAGCATTTT